A single sample gave rise to the 5 T cell receptor beta chains below, sequenced in a study of cytomegalovirus exposure and HLA in healthy donors. A multiplex PCR was run with 60 Vbeta primers and 13 Jbeta primers. Profiling relied on immunoSEQ multiplex PCR, and the TCRdb table lists in-frame clones only, not all of them. The data hold under 200,000 clones, with 68% observed a single time. The material sequenced was PBMCs. The origin of the receptors is a man aged 50 to 59 in good health and CMV-seronegative.

The chain employs TRBV7-2 and TRBJ1-5; no definite D call. Germline V CDR1 and CDR2: SGHTA, FQGNSA. Trimming took off 4 bases at V and 3 bases at J, with 10 bases between the two ends. The CDR3 has 14 amino acids. In DNA form, the CDR3 reads TGTGCCAGCAGCTCCGGGAAGAACAATCAGCCCCAGCATTTT. It is translated as CASSSGKNNQPQHF.

The V call is TRBV7-6, the J call TRBJ2-1; no clear D. The CDR3 length is 12 residues. V lost 5 bases to trimming and J lost 7 bases, with 9 bases between them. In germline, CDR1 is SGHVS, CDR2 FNYEAQ. The CDR3 sequence is CASSPTRNEQFF. Here the CDR3 DNA reads TGTGCCAGCAGCCCGACAAGGAATGAGCAGTTCTTC.

This clone was counted between two and nine times. The CDR3 DNA reads as TGCGCCAGCGCGTCTTCCGGGGATACGCAGTATTTT. As protein: CASASSGDTQYF. The V and J genes are TRBV5-1 and TRBJ2-3; no clear D gene. The germline V gene has CDR1 SGHRS and CDR2 YFSETQ. This CDR3 has 12 amino acids. V lost 7 bases to trimming and J lost 6 bases, with 12 bases between them.

This clone was seen only a few times. The V call is TRBV5-1, the J call TRBJ2-5; TRBD1 matches 11 bases. The germline V gene encodes CDR1 SGHRS and CDR2 YFSETQ. J was trimmed by 5 bases and V by 4 bases; bases with no gene match: 7. This CDR3 contains 15 residues. The CDR3 region has the DNA TGCGCCAGCAGCCAAGGACAGGGGGCTCGGGAGACCCAGTACTTC. Translation gives CASSQGQGARETQYF.

The chain employs TRBV4-1 and TRBJ2-2; D perhaps matches TRBD2 (6 bases). The CDR3 runs 15 residues. V lost 0 bases, J lost 4 bases, and 9 bases lay in between. The germline gives CDR1 MGHRA, CDR2 YSYEKL. Here the CDR3 DNA reads TGCGCCAGCAGCCAAGAAGCGGGTGCCACCGGGGAGCTGTTTTTT. It yields the protein CASSQEAGATGELFF.